Each of the 5 T cell receptor beta chains below was sequenced from the same sample in a study of blood T cell repertoires in COVID-19. The method was immunoSEQ multiplex PCR; TCRdb's version includes in-frame clones alone and lacks a portion of them. The sample lists 200,000 to 250,000 clones, 75% to 90% occurring once. Source material: peripheral blood. Receptors were obtained from a man younger than 45 who had recovered from COVID-19.

This chain links TRBV29-1 with TRBJ2-2; D might be TRBD2 (5 bases). V lost 5 bases and J lost 3, with 13 bases in between. Germline CDR1 SQVTM, CDR2 ANQGSEA. CDR3 length equals 14 residues. The CDR3, as DNA: TGCAGCGTTCATACCGGGGTCGACACCGGGGAGCTGTTTTTT. Translating it yields CSVHTGVDTGELFF.

J is TRBJ1-6 and V is TRBV5-1, with 8 nucleotides matching TRBD1. The CDR3 is 14 residues long. The V and J ends lost 0 bases and 8 bases, in that order; junction bases with no gene match: 1. Germline V gene lookup returns CDR1 SGHRS and CDR2 YFSETQ. CDR3 sequence reads: CASSLATGDSPLHF. The DNA of the CDR3 is TGCGCCAGCAGCTTGGCGACAGGGGATTCACCCCTCCACTTT. Based on the CDR3 plus reference TRBV5-1 and TRBJ1-6, the full variable domain is KAGVTQTPRYLIKTRGQQVTLSCSPISGHRSVSWYQQTPGQGLQFLFEYFSETQRNKGNFPGRFSGRQFSNSRSEMNVSTLELGDSALYLCASSLATGDSPLHFGNGTRLTVT.

The chain links TRBV30 to TRBJ1-6; D gene uncertain. CDR3 length: 14 amino acids. The V gene's germline CDR1 is GTSNPN and CDR2 SVGIG (reference sequence). With 7 bases removed from V and 1 base from J, the gap between germline ends came to 11 bases. CDR3 region: CALEVGSYNSPLHF. The CDR3 coding sequence is TGTGCCTTGGAGGTAGGGTCCTATAATTCACCCCTCCACTTT.

The chain joins TRBV9 to TRBJ1-2, with TRBD1 identical over 7 bases. Trimming took 0 bases from V and 4 from J; bases not matched to a gene: 6. In germline, CDR1 is SGDLS, CDR2 YYNGEE. The CDR3 is made up of 15 amino acids. This CDR3 reads CASSVVAQGTYGYTF. For the CDR3, the DNA is TGTGCCAGCAGCGTAGTCGCACAGGGGACCTATGGCTACACCTTC.

The J gene is TRBJ2-7, the V gene TRBV3-1 (or the pseudogene TRBV3-2); TRBD1 is a possible D gene (6 bases). The ends were cut back, 1 base at V and 3 bases at J, with 13 bases in the middle. Germline V CDR1 and CDR2: LGHDT, YNNKEL (reference sequence). The CDR3 spans 15 residues. The CDR3 loop reads CASSQGPDSHYEQYF. The CDR3 coding sequence is TGTGCCAGCAGCCAAGGTCCGGACAGCCACTACGAGCAGTACTTC.